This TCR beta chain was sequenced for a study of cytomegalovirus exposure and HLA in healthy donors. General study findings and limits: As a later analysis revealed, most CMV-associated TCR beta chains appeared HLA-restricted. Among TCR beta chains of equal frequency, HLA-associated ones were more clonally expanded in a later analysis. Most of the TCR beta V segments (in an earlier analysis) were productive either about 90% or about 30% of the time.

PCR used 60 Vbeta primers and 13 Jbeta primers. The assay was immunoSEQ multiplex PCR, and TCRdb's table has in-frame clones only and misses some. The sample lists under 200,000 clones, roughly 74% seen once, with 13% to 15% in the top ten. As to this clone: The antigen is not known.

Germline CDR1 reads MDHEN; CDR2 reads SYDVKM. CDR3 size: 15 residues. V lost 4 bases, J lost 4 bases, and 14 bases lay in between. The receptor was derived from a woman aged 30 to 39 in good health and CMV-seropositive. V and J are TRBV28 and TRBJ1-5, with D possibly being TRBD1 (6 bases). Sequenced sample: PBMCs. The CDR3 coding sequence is TGTGCCAGCAGTTCCCACAGGGATAGGAATCAGCCCCAGCATTTT. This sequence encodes CASSSHRDRNQPQHF.